The 4 T cell receptor beta chains given below trace back to one sample, sequenced in a study of Ad26.COV2.S vaccination and SARS-CoV-2 variants listed by TCRdb under 2021. Libraries were prepared through the immunoSEQ multiplex PCR assay. The table comes from immuneACCESS by way of TCRdb, which keeps in-frame sequences with V and J called. Part of the clones is missing from these tables; in studies checked, under half for an unresolved V gene and the rest for unknown reasons. The sample has 360,000 or so clones on record, roughly 84% of them singletons. The ten largest clonotypes hold around 3.6% of the sample. The treatment or condition label on this specimen signifies: roughly 19 received Ad26.COV2.S at low or high dose, single or two shots; roughly five received placebo; per-sample allocation not given. Repertoires of vaccine and placebo recipients were sequenced from samples taken on day 63 after the first injection.

The starting material was peripheral blood, obtained in a trial of Ad26.COV2.S vaccine versus placebo. These TCRs come from a person between 18 and 59 years old who received the Ad26.COV2.S COVID-19 vaccine or a placebo.

This clone appeared a few times. The chain uses TRBV6-6 and TRBJ2-1, with D perhaps assigned TRBD1 or TRBD2 (6 bases each). V lost 2 bases and J lost 4, with 12 bases in between. Germline V gene sequence: CDR1 MNHNY, CDR2 SVGAGI (reference sequence). The length of the CDR3 is 15 residues. The CDR3 nucleotides are TGTGCCAGCAGTTACGGTTCGGGGGCTTACAATGAGCAGTTCTTC. As protein: CASSYGSGAYNEQFF.

The rearrangement links TRBV9 to TRBJ1-5; 9 nucleotides agree with TRBD1. The CDR3 length is 17 residues. Germline-derived CDR1 and CDR2 are SGDLS and YYNGEE. The junction had 11 bases not matched to a gene; V was cut back by 4 bases and J by 3 bases. The CDR3 here is CASSPSGTGTFNQPQHF. The CDR3 coding sequence is TGTGCCAGCAGCCCTTCGGGGACAGGGACCTTCAATCAGCCCCAGCATTTT.

The chain uses TRBV7-6 and TRBJ2-1, with TRBD2 matching 12 bases. J lost 9 bases, V lost 1 base, and 4 bases had no gene match. Germline V gene sequence: CDR1 SGHVS, CDR2 FNYEAQ. CDR3 length: 15 amino acids. CDR3 sequence (DNA): TGTGCCAGCAGCTTAGTGACTAGCGGGGGCAGTGAGCAGTTCTTC. Protein sequence: CASSLVTSGGSEQFF.

The CDR3 DNA sequence: TGTGCCAGCAGCCCATTACCTCGACTGCATTGGGGGACCCAGTACTTC. Translating it yields CASSPLPRLHWGTQYF. The rearrangement uses TRBV7-2 and TRBJ2-5; D remains ambiguous. The germline V gene has CDR1 SGHTA and CDR2 FQGNSA. This CDR3 is built from 16 residues. The V and J ends lost 5 bases and 7 bases respectively, with 23 bases between them. Using reference TRBV7-2 and TRBJ2-5 for the parts outside the CDR3, the full variable domain is GAGVSQSPSNKVTEKGKDVELRCDPISGHTALYWYRQSLGQGLEFLIYFQGNSAPDKSGLPSDRFSAERTGGSVSTLTIQRTQQEDSAVYLCASSPLPRLHWGTQYFGPGTRLLVL.